This is a list of T cell receptor beta chains from one sample in a study of cytotoxic CD8 clonotypes in ibrutinib-treated CLL. Using immunoSEQ multiplex PCR, the repertoire was profiled, and TCRdb retains in-frame clones only, with some absent. This table has some 140,000 clones, around four fifths appearing once. Material: PBMCs, obtained after 24 months of ibrutinib treatment. Receptors were obtained from a human donor with chronic lymphocytic leukemia. The CDR3 runs from the conserved cysteine through the conserved F or W. D genes are given only for firm matches. Clone size appears in some rows only: once, few, many, or a class for an expanded clone.

TRBD1 | TRBJ2-7 | TRBV30 | . | CAWSPQDRLSYEQYF | TGTGCCTGGAGCCCTCAGGACAGGCTATCCTACGAGCAGTACTTC
. | TRBJ2-3 | TRBV18 | . | CASSPSLRDTQYF | TGTGCCAGCTCACCGAGTTTGCGGGATACGCAGTATTTT
. | TRBJ1-4 | TRBV4-1 | . | CASSQVVGINEKLFF | TGCGCCAGCAGCCAAGTGGTAGGAATTAATGAAAAACTGTTTTTT
TRBD1 | TRBJ2-7 | TRBV10-3 | . | CAIRDNVGQGASYEQYF | TGTGCCATCAGGGACAACGTGGGACAGGGGGCCTCCTACGAGCAGTACTTC
. | TRBJ2-7 | TRBV7-9 | . | CASSLEGTTYEQYF | TGTGCCAGCAGCTTAGAAGGCACGACCTACGAGCAGTACTTC
. | TRBJ1-5 | TRBV28 | . | CASSHDLLGNQPQHF | TGTGCCAGCAGTCATGACCTATTGGGCAATCAGCCCCAGCATTTT
. | TRBJ2-7 | TRBV5-6 | . | CASSLVGRSMGEQYF | TGTGCCAGCAGCTTGGTTGGACGATCAATGGGGGAGCAGTACTTC
TRBD1 | TRBJ1-5 | TRBV5-5 | . | CASSPGTEFNQPQHF | TGTGCCAGCAGCCCCGGGACAGAGTTTAATCAGCCCCAGCATTTT
. | TRBJ2-5 | TRBV6-5 | . | CASSLAGRQETQYF | TGTGCCAGCAGCCTGGCTGGACGGCAAGAGACCCAGTACTTC
. | TRBJ2-1 | TRBV7-8 | . | CASSSFGSREQFF | TGTGCCAGCAGCTCCTTCGGGTCTCGTGAGCAGTTCTTC
. | TRBJ1-3 | TRBV2 | few | CASSEERIRNTIYF | TGTGCCAGCAGTGAAGAGAGGATTAGAAACACCATATATTTT
. | TRBJ1-4 | TRBV30 | . | CARELGGSEKLFF | TGTGCCCGCGAACTCGGGGGCAGTGAAAAACTGTTTTTT
. | TRBJ2-3 | TRBV11-2 | . | CASSLVGDLSDTQYF | TGTGCCAGCAGCTTAGTTGGTGACTTATCAGATACGCAGTATTTT
. | TRBJ2-4 | TRBV18 | . | CASSPGEGWMPKNIQYF | TGTGCCAGCTCACCTGGAGAGGGATGGATGCCCAAAAACATTCAGTACTTC